The entry that follows covers one T cell receptor (beta chain) sequence. Using immunoSEQ multiplex PCR, the repertoire was profiled, and TCRdb retains in-frame clones only, with some absent. This sample has 60,000 to 65,000 clones, with about 74% found just once. The sample belongs to a study of T cells in tumors after PD-1 blockade. Study background: Some patients also took daily vismodegib 150 mg during anti-PD-1 treatment.

This TCR came from a human donor with basal cell carcinoma. Sequences were derived from PBMCs, sampled after anti-PD-1 treatment.

The CDR3 protein is CASSLGFSGNTIYF. DNA for the CDR3: TGCGCCAGCAGCTTGGGTTTCTCTGGAAACACCATATATTTT. This chain connects TRBV5-1 to TRBJ1-3, with D uncertain. V was clipped by 0 bases and J by 0 bases, with 4 bases between them. This CDR3 contains 14 residues. Germline-derived CDR1 and CDR2 are SGHRS and YFSETQ.